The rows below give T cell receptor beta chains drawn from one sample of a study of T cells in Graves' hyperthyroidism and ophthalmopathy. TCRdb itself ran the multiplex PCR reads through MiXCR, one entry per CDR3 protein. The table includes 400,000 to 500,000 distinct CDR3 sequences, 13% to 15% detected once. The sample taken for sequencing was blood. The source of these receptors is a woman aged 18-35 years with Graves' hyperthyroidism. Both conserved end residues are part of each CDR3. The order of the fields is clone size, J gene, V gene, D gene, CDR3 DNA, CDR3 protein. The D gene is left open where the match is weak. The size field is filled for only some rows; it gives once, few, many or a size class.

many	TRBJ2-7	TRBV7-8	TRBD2	TGTGCCAGCAGCTCGCGGGAGTGGGGCTCCTACGAGCAGTACTTC	CASSSREWGSYEQYF
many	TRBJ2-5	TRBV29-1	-	TGCAGCGTAGACAGGTCGGGGCAAGAGACCCAGTACTTC	CSVDRSGQETQYF
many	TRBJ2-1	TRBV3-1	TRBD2	TGTGCCAGCAGCCCCCAGCTAGCGGGAGGGCCTCTTGGTAATGAGCAGTTCTTC	CASSPQLAGGPLGNEQFF
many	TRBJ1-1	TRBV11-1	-	TGTGCCAGCGCAGACATGAACACTGAAGCTTTCTTT	CASADMNTEAFF
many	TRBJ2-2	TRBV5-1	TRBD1	TGCGCCAGTCGACAGGGATGGGACACCGGGGAGCTGTTTTTT	CASRQGWDTGELFF
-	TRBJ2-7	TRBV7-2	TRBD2	TGTGCCAGCAGCTTAGACGGGGAGGGGTACGAGCAGTACTTC	CASSLDGEGYEQYF
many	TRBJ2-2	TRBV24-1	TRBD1	TGTGCTACCGGGACAGCGAACACCGGGGAGCTGTTTTTT	CATGTANTGELFF
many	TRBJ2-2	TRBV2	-	TGTGCCAGCAGTGGACAAACGGTTGGGTCCGGGGAGCTGTTTTTT	CASSGQTVGSGELFF
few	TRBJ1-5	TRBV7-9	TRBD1	TGTGCCAGCAGCCAGGCGGGACAGGAAAAAAGCAATCAGCCCCAGCATTTT	CASSQAGQEKSNQPQHF
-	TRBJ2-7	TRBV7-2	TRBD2	TGTGCCAGCAGCCAGCCGGGACTAGCGGGCTACGAGCAGTACTTC	CASSQPGLAGYEQYF
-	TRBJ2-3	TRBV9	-	TGTGCCAGCAGCTTAGGACGAGTCGGAGGCGCAGATACGCAGTATTTT	CASSLGRVGGADTQYF
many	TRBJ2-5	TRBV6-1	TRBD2	TGTGCCAGCAGCAGCACACAAGACCTAGCGGGAGGGCCGGGGGAGACCCAGTACTTC	CASSSTQDLAGGPGETQYF
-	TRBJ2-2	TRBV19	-	TGTGCCAGTACCGTACAGGGGAACACCGGGGAGCTGTTTTTT	CASTVQGNTGELFF
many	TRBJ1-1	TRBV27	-	TGTGCCAGCAGTTTATCGGGACTGATGAACACTGAAGCTTTCTTT	CASSLSGLMNTEAFF
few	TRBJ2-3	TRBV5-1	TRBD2	TGCGCCAGCAGCTTGGTCGTGCGGGAGGGCCCAGATACGCAGTATTTT	CASSLVVREGPDTQYF
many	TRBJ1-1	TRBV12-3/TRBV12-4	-	TGTGCCAGCAGTCCCAGGGCGAGGAACACTGAAGCTTTCTTT	CASSPRARNTEAFF
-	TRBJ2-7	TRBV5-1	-	TGCGCCAGCAGCTTAGACTCTGGTTACGGGCAGTACTTC	CASSLDSGYGQYF
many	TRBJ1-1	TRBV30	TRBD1	TGTGCCTGGAGTCTAGGACAGGGGGGGAACACTGAAGCTTTCTTT	CAWSLGQGGNTEAFF
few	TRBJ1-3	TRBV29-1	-	TGCAGCGTCGGGGACAACTCTGGAAACACCATATATTTT	CSVGDNSGNTIYF
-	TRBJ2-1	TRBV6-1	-	TGTGCCAGCCATGGGGCACGGCGCTACAGTGAGCAGTTCTTC	CASHGARRYSEQFF
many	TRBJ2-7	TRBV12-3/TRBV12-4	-	TGTGCCAGCAGTTTGAGAGGTCTAAGGCGGTACGAGCAGTACTTC	CASSLRGLRRYEQYF
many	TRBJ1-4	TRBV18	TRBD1	TGTGCCAGCGGACCGGGACAGGGGATTGAAAAACTGTTTTTT	CASGPGQGIEKLFF
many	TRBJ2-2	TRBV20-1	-	TGCAGTGCACGATTCAGAGATACAGGCACCGGGGAGCTGTTTTTT	CSARFRDTGTGELFF
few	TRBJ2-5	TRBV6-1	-	TGTGCCAGCACGGCCGGCTCGGGAACGATCGAGACCCAGTACTTC	CASTAGSGTIETQYF
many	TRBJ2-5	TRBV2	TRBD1	TGTGCCGGCCTGACAGGGCGTGAGACCCAGTACTTC	CAGLTGRETQYF
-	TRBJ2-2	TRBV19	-	TGTGCCAGTAGTATAGGGCAGGGGAGGGTCGCCGGGGAGCTGTTTTTT	CASSIGQGRVAGELFF
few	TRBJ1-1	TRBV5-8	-	TGTGCCAGCAGCTTAGGGACGGGCCAGGACGTAGAAGCTTTCTTT	CASSLGTGQDVEAFF
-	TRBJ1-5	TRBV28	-	TGTGCCAGCAGTTCCGGCATTGGCAATCAGCCCCAGCATTTT	CASSSGIGNQPQHF
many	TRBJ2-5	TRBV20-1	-	TGCAGTGTTCAGGGTGGGAAGGAGACCCAGTACTTC	CSVQGGKETQYF
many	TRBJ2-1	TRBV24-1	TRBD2	TGTGCCACCAGTGATTTGTGGACTAGCGGGAGGAATGAGCAGTTCTTC	CATSDLWTSGRNEQFF
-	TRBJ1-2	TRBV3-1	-	TGTGCCAGCAGCCAAGAGGGACACTATGGCTACACCTTC	CASSQEGHYGYTF
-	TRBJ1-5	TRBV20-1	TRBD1	TGCAGTGCTAGTGTACAGGGGTATAGCAATCAGCCCCAGCATTTT	CSASVQGYSNQPQHF
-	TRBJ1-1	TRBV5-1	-	TGCGCCAGCGCAACCACAGACACTGAAGCTTTCTTT	CASATTDTEAFF
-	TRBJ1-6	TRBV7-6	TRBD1	TGTGCCAGCAGCTCGGGCGAGAACAGGGGAAATGGATCACCCCTCCACTTT	CASSSGENRGNGSPLHF
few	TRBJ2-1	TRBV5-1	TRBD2	TGCGCCAGCAGCTCAACTAGCGTATCCAACAATGAGCAGTTCTTC	CASSSTSVSNNEQFF
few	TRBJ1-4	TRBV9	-	TGTGCCAGCAGCCCCCAAGGGGCCCCGCGGATTAATGAAAAACTGTTTTTT	CASSPQGAPRINEKLFF
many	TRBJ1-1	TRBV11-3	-	TGTGCCAGCAGCTTAGGGGGAGGGTCTGAAGCTTTCTTT	CASSLGGGSEAFF